The rows below give T cell receptor beta chains drawn from one sample of a study of blood T cells in healthy people across ages. TCRdb recomputed calls from the 5' RACE reads with MiXCR, one row per CDR3 protein. The sample carries 650,000 to 700,000 distinct CDR3 sequences, roughly half recorded once. Material: blood. These receptor sequences come from a woman of 80 years or more in good health. CDR3s include the opening cysteine and the closing phenylalanine or tryptophan. A D gene is named only where the DNA matches it firmly. The size entry is marked missing in some rows and otherwise reads once, few, many or a size class.

abundance: .
v_gene: TRBV20-1
d_gene: .
j_gene: TRBJ2-5
CDR3nt: TGCAGTGCTAGAGATCAGTTCAGAGAAGAGACCCAGTACTTC
CDR3aa: CSARDQFREETQYF

abundance: many
v_gene: TRBV27
d_gene: .
j_gene: TRBJ2-1
CDR3nt: TGTGCCAGCAGTCAGTGGACTACAGTCAATGAGCAGTTCTTC
CDR3aa: CASSQWTTVNEQFF

abundance: few
v_gene: TRBV3-1
d_gene: TRBD1
j_gene: TRBJ1-2
CDR3nt: TGTGCCAGCAACCTCCGGGACAGTCGCGGCTACACCTTC
CDR3aa: CASNLRDSRGYTF

abundance: .
v_gene: TRBV14
d_gene: TRBD2
j_gene: TRBJ2-7
CDR3nt: TGTGCCAGCAGGAATAGCGGGGCGCGATGCGAGCAGTACTTC
CDR3aa: CASRNSGARCEQYF

abundance: many
v_gene: TRBV20-1
d_gene: .
j_gene: TRBJ2-3
CDR3nt: TGCAGTGTTCCGGCCGTAATGGGCACAGATACGCAGTATTTT
CDR3aa: CSVPAVMGTDTQYF

abundance: .
v_gene: TRBV28
d_gene: .
j_gene: TRBJ2-5
CDR3nt: TGTGCCAGCAGCCAGAGGAGCGCAAGTACCCAGTACTTC
CDR3aa: CASSQRSASTQYF

abundance: .
v_gene: TRBV4-1
d_gene: .
j_gene: TRBJ2-3
CDR3nt: TGCGCCAGCAGCCAAGGCAGGGGCGGAGATACGCAGTATTTT
CDR3aa: CASSQGRGGDTQYF

abundance: .
v_gene: TRBV14
d_gene: .
j_gene: TRBJ2-2
CDR3nt: TGTGCCAGCATGAAGGACAGTAGCACCGGGGAGCTGTTTTTT
CDR3aa: CASMKDSSTGELFF

abundance: .
v_gene: TRBV2
d_gene: .
j_gene: TRBJ1-4
CDR3nt: TGTGCCACGACACAGACCCGGGGGGAAAAACTGTTTTTT
CDR3aa: CATTQTRGEKLFF

abundance: .
v_gene: TRBV9
d_gene: .
j_gene: TRBJ2-1
CDR3nt: TGTGCCAGCAGCGTGACTGGATGCAATGAGCAGTTCTTC
CDR3aa: CASSVTGCNEQFF

abundance: .
v_gene: TRBV13
d_gene: .
j_gene: TRBJ2-7
CDR3nt: TGTGCCAGCAGCTTATCGAACAACCCCTACGAGCAGTACTTC
CDR3aa: CASSLSNNPYEQYF

abundance: .
v_gene: TRBV7-8
d_gene: .
j_gene: TRBJ2-7
CDR3nt: TGTGCCAGCAGCGCAGGCAGCCACGGCGAGCAGTACTTC
CDR3aa: CASSAGSHGEQYF

abundance: many
v_gene: TRBV28
d_gene: TRBD2
j_gene: TRBJ2-7
CDR3nt: TGTGCCAGCAGCACCGTAGCGCCCGGGACTATCTCCTACGAGCAGTACTTC
CDR3aa: CASSTVAPGTISYEQYF

abundance: .
v_gene: TRBV12-3/TRBV12-4
d_gene: .
j_gene: TRBJ1-3
CDR3nt: TGTGCCAGCAGCATTTTACGGACATCTCCTGGAAACACCATATATTTT
CDR3aa: CASSILRTSPGNTIYF

abundance: .
v_gene: TRBV7-3
d_gene: .
j_gene: TRBJ1-4
CDR3nt: TGTGCCAGCAGTCCCGGGCCTAATGAAAAACTGTTTTTT
CDR3aa: CASSPGPNEKLFF

abundance: .
v_gene: TRBV6-6
d_gene: .
j_gene: TRBJ2-3
CDR3nt: TGTGCCAGCAGGGACTTGGGGAGCACAGATACGCAGTATTTT
CDR3aa: CASRDLGSTDTQYF

abundance: .
v_gene: TRBV7-2
d_gene: .
j_gene: TRBJ2-7
CDR3nt: TGTGCCAGCAGGAAAAGGGAAAATCCCTACGAGCAGTACTTC
CDR3aa: CASRKRENPYEQYF

abundance: many
v_gene: TRBV6-1
d_gene: TRBD1
j_gene: TRBJ1-3
CDR3nt: TGTGCCAGCACTCCGGACAGGGTTCTACTGGCAACCGGAAACACCATATATTTT
CDR3aa: CASTPDRVLLATGNTIYF

abundance: .
v_gene: TRBV2
d_gene: .
j_gene: TRBJ1-3
CDR3nt: TGTGCCAGCAGTGCAGGGTTAGATGGAAACACCATATATTTT
CDR3aa: CASSAGLDGNTIYF

abundance: .
v_gene: TRBV2
d_gene: TRBD2
j_gene: TRBJ2-1
CDR3nt: TGTGCCAGCAGGAGGGGGGGACTAGGGCGATTGAATGAGCAGTTCTTC
CDR3aa: CASRRGGLGRLNEQFF

abundance: many
v_gene: TRBV12-3/TRBV12-4
d_gene: TRBD2
j_gene: TRBJ2-3
CDR3nt: TGTGCCAGCAGCCCCGTAGCGGGGGGAACAGATACGCAGTATTTT
CDR3aa: CASSPVAGGTDTQYF

abundance: .
v_gene: TRBV2
d_gene: .
j_gene: TRBJ2-7
CDR3nt: TGTGCCAGCAGTGTTCTCAGCGATGGGGACTACGAGCAGTACTTC
CDR3aa: CASSVLSDGDYEQYF

abundance: few
v_gene: TRBV6-1
d_gene: TRBD1
j_gene: TRBJ2-7
CDR3nt: TGTGCCAGCATCGGACAGGGGCCCTACGAGCAGTACTTC
CDR3aa: CASIGQGPYEQYF

abundance: .
v_gene: TRBV7-2
d_gene: .
j_gene: TRBJ2-7
CDR3nt: TGTGCCAGCAGCCCACGCGTGTACGGCGAGCAGTACTTC
CDR3aa: CASSPRVYGEQYF

abundance: .
v_gene: TRBV5-1
d_gene: .
j_gene: TRBJ2-5
CDR3nt: TGCGCCAGCTTTACGGGAACCCTGAACCAAGAGACCCAGTACTTC
CDR3aa: CASFTGTLNQETQYF

abundance: .
v_gene: TRBV28
d_gene: TRBD1
j_gene: TRBJ1-2
CDR3nt: TGTGCCAGCCAGAGGACAGGGAAAGGCTACACCTTC
CDR3aa: CASQRTGKGYTF

abundance: few
v_gene: TRBV3-1
d_gene: .
j_gene: TRBJ1-2
CDR3nt: TGTGCCAGCAGCTGGACGGGCGGGGTTAACTATGGCTACACCTTC
CDR3aa: CASSWTGGVNYGYTF

abundance: many
v_gene: TRBV7-2
d_gene: .
j_gene: TRBJ2-1
CDR3nt: TGTGCCAGCAGCTTATTAGGAAGCGCCGCCTACAATGAGCAGTTCTTC
CDR3aa: CASSLLGSAAYNEQFF

abundance: .
v_gene: TRBV20-1
d_gene: .
j_gene: TRBJ2-3
CDR3nt: TGCAGTGCCCCCGGGGCCACAGATACGCAGTATTTT
CDR3aa: CSAPGATDTQYF

abundance: many
v_gene: TRBV12-3/TRBV12-4
d_gene: .
j_gene: TRBJ2-7
CDR3nt: TGTGCCAGCAGCCCCCGATTCGGCGAGCAGTACTTC
CDR3aa: CASSPRFGEQYF

abundance: .
v_gene: TRBV19
d_gene: .
j_gene: TRBJ2-1
CDR3nt: TGTGCCAGTAGTAGTTGGGAGGACGAGCAGTTCTTC
CDR3aa: CASSSWEDEQFF

abundance: .
v_gene: TRBV20-1
d_gene: TRBD1
j_gene: TRBJ2-1
CDR3nt: TGCAGTGCCCCCGACGGGGGACAGGGTTCCAATGAGCAGTTCTTC
CDR3aa: CSAPDGGQGSNEQFF

abundance: .
v_gene: TRBV7-8
d_gene: TRBD2
j_gene: TRBJ2-1
CDR3nt: TGTGCCAGCAGCTCGACCATAGCGGGAGTACGTAATGAGCAGTTCTTC
CDR3aa: CASSSTIAGVRNEQFF

abundance: .
v_gene: TRBV12-3/TRBV12-4
d_gene: .
j_gene: TRBJ1-1
CDR3nt: TGTGCCAGCAGTGACACAGGGACTGAAGCTTTCTTT
CDR3aa: CASSDTGTEAFF

abundance: once
v_gene: TRBV7-2
d_gene: .
j_gene: TRBJ2-1
CDR3nt: TGTGCCAGCAGCCCTGACTCGATATGGGACAATGAGCAGTTCTTC
CDR3aa: CASSPDSIWDNEQFF

abundance: once
v_gene: TRBV7-9
d_gene: .
j_gene: TRBJ2-3
CDR3nt: TGTGCCAGCAGCCCGACGATACCGACGGCGTCCCCAGATACGCAGTATTTT
CDR3aa: CASSPTIPTASPDTQYF

abundance: many
v_gene: TRBV5-1
d_gene: .
j_gene: TRBJ2-1
CDR3nt: TGCGCCAGCAGCTTTGGGAATTTAGGCAATGAGCAGTTCTTC
CDR3aa: CASSFGNLGNEQFF

abundance: .
v_gene: TRBV7-9
d_gene: .
j_gene: TRBJ2-1
CDR3nt: TGTGCCAGCTCGGTGTCGCGTCGTGAGCAGTTCTTC
CDR3aa: CASSVSRREQFF

abundance: .
v_gene: TRBV29-1
d_gene: TRBD1
j_gene: TRBJ2-7
CDR3nt: TGCAGCGTTCGATCGACAGGGGCCCACTACGAGCAGTACTTC
CDR3aa: CSVRSTGAHYEQYF

abundance: many
v_gene: TRBV5-1
d_gene: .
j_gene: TRBJ2-1
CDR3nt: TGCGCCAGCAGCTTGGTAGGGGATGAGCAGTTCTTC
CDR3aa: CASSLVGDEQFF

abundance: .
v_gene: TRBV4-1
d_gene: TRBD2
j_gene: TRBJ2-1
CDR3nt: TGCGCCAGCAGCCCACCGGGACTAGCGTCCTATGAGCAGTTCTTC
CDR3aa: CASSPPGLASYEQFF

abundance: .
v_gene: TRBV29-1
d_gene: .
j_gene: TRBJ2-5
CDR3nt: TGCAGCGTTAACCCCTCGACCGGGACCCTGGGAGAGACCCAGTACTTC
CDR3aa: CSVNPSTGTLGETQYF

abundance: .
v_gene: TRBV25-1
d_gene: TRBD1
j_gene: TRBJ2-7
CDR3nt: TGTGCCAGCAGTGAGTGGGACAGCTACGAGCAGTACTTC
CDR3aa: CASSEWDSYEQYF

abundance: .
v_gene: TRBV4-1
d_gene: .
j_gene: TRBJ1-4
CDR3nt: TGCGCCAGCAGCCAAGGTAACCCGGTTCTGGATGAAAAACTGTTTTTT
CDR3aa: CASSQGNPVLDEKLFF

abundance: many
v_gene: TRBV20-1
d_gene: .
j_gene: TRBJ2-3
CDR3nt: TGCAGTGCTACCTTGAGTCATACGCAGTATTTT
CDR3aa: CSATLSHTQYF

abundance: .
v_gene: TRBV25-1
d_gene: .
j_gene: TRBJ1-3
CDR3nt: TGTGCCAGCAGTGAATATAGCTCTCCTGGAAACACCATATATTTT
CDR3aa: CASSEYSSPGNTIYF

abundance: .
v_gene: TRBV5-1
d_gene: .
j_gene: TRBJ2-3
CDR3nt: TGCGCTAGCAGCTTGGGGGACTCCCCAGATACGCAGTATTTT
CDR3aa: CASSLGDSPDTQYF

abundance: once
v_gene: TRBV12-3/TRBV12-4
d_gene: .
j_gene: TRBJ2-1
CDR3nt: TGTGCCAGCAGACGCGTCTTGCGGGGAGTCATCCCTCAAGGCTCCTACAATGAGCAGTTCTTC
CDR3aa: CASRRVLRGVIPQGSYNEQFF

abundance: few
v_gene: TRBV29-1
d_gene: TRBD2
j_gene: TRBJ2-7
CDR3nt: TGCAGCGTTGTAGCGGGAGTATACGAGCAGTACTTC
CDR3aa: CSVVAGVYEQYF

abundance: .
v_gene: TRBV6-1
d_gene: .
j_gene: TRBJ2-7
CDR3nt: TGTGCCAGCGGTTTTATTACGATCTACGAGCAGTACTTC
CDR3aa: CASGFITIYEQYF

abundance: .
v_gene: TRBV5-4
d_gene: .
j_gene: TRBJ2-5
CDR3nt: TGTGCCAGCAGCTTGGGGGTGAGGGAGCATGAGCAGTACTTC
CDR3aa: CASSLGVREHEQYF

abundance: few
v_gene: TRBV20-1
d_gene: TRBD2
j_gene: TRBJ2-5
CDR3nt: TGCAGTGCTACCGCGGGAGGGTCTGGAGAGACCCAGTACTTC
CDR3aa: CSATAGGSGETQYF